This is a list of T cell receptor beta chains from one sample in a study of naive and memory T cell subsets. TCRdb reprocessed the UMI-ligation and nested PCR reads via MiXCR and lists one record per CDR3 protein. The sample includes approximately 150,000 distinct CDR3 sequences, more than 15% of them seen just once. Sequences were obtained from naive CD8+ T cells from blood. These receptors came from a human donor in good health. The conserved cysteine and the conserved F or W are not part of the CDR3 here.

J: TRBJ2-7
V: TRBV4-3
CDR3: ASSPDRGDYEQY

J: TRBJ2-5
V: TRBV15
CDR3: ATSRENSEETQY

J: TRBJ2-2
V: TRBV28
CDR3: ASSKRDVGELF

J: TRBJ2-7
V: TRBV3-1
CDR3: ASSKGLASYEQY

J: TRBJ1-4
V: TRBV27
CDR3: ASSLWAEFATNEKLF

J: TRBJ2-5
V: TRBV9
CDR3: ASSSPQETQY

J: TRBJ1-1
V: TRBV6-6
CDR3: ASSQGWAF

J: TRBJ2-1
V: TRBV5-4
CDR3: ASSLVGSPSDEQF

J: TRBJ2-1
V: TRBV28
CDR3: ASRPELWREGNNEQF

J: TRBJ2-1
V: TRBV27
CDR3: ASSLGTTYNEQF

J: TRBJ2-5
V: TRBV11-2
CDR3: ASSLDIAILETQY

J: TRBJ2-7
V: TRBV6-5
CDR3: ASSSMYGSYEQY

J: TRBJ2-1
V: TRBV19
CDR3: ASSIVAADTGEQF

J: TRBJ2-7
V: TRBV3-1
CDR3: ASSQGVYYEQY

J: TRBJ2-5
V: TRBV28
CDR3: ASSPSTIQGPQETQY

J: TRBJ2-7
V: TRBV6-5
CDR3: ASSYSWIETGVHEQY

J: TRBJ1-2
V: TRBV20-1
CDR3: SAMGTSNYGYT

J: TRBJ1-2
V: TRBV27
CDR3: ASSATWTGGFDGYT

J: TRBJ2-7
V: TRBV20-1
CDR3: SAAGESLQGSWSYEQY

J: TRBJ2-7
V: TRBV27
CDR3: ASSSGTTYEQY

J: TRBJ2-1
V: TRBV7-2
CDR3: ASSLGDRVVNEQF

J: TRBJ2-7
V: TRBV20-1
CDR3: SASWRPTGGRYEQY

J: TRBJ1-1
V: TRBV29-1
CDR3: SVEASSLMNTEAF

J: TRBJ1-1
V: TRBV9
CDR3: ASSVVVGDPEAF

J: TRBJ1-5
V: TRBV28
CDR3: ASSLDSTYQPQH

J: TRBJ1-2
V: TRBV24-1
CDR3: ATSDPRDSSYGYT

J: TRBJ2-2
V: TRBV7-9
CDR3: ASSPADSNTGELF

J: TRBJ1-1
V: TRBV19
CDR3: ASRRKQMMNTEAF

J: TRBJ1-3
V: TRBV7-9
CDR3: ASSSTRGPDTIY